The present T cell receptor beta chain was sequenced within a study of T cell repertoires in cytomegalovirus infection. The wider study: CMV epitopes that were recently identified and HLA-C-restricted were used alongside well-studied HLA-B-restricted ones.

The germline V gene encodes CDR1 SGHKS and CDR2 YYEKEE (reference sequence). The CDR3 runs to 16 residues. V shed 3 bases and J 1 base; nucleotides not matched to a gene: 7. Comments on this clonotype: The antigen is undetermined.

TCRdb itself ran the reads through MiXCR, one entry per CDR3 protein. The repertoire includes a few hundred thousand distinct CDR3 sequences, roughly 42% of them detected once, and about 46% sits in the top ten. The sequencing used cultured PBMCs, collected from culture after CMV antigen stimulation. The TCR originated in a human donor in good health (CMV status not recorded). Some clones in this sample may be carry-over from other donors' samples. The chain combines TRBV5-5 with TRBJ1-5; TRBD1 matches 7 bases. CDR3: CASSSPGTDSNQPQHF. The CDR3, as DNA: TGTGCCAGCAGCTCCCCCGGGACAGACAGCAATCAGCCCCAGCATTTT.